These T cell receptor beta chains were read from a single sample in a study of cytotoxic CD8 clonotypes in ibrutinib-treated CLL. Clones were read by immunoSEQ multiplex PCR, and TCRdb kept only the in-frame ones, dropping some. There are some 150,000 clones in the sample; 80% occur only once, and 6% to 9.5% lies in the top ten. The input for sequencing was PBMCs, taken after 36 months of ibrutinib treatment. The source is a human donor with chronic lymphocytic leukemia. Both conserved end residues are part of each CDR3. D genes are given only for firm matches. Some rows have no size entry. The others give once, few or many, or a class for an expanded clone.

V,length,J,D,size,DNA,CDR3
TRBV27,16,TRBJ2-1,TRBD2,.,TGTGCCAGCAGTCCGGGGACTAGCGGGATCTACAATGAGCAGTTCTTC,CASSPGTSGIYNEQFF
TRBV7-9,17,TRBJ2-6,TRBD2,.,TGTGCCAGCACCAACTGGGGGGGATCATTAGGGGCCAACGTCCTGACTTTC,CASTNWGGSLGANVLTF
TRBV9,13,TRBJ1-1,.,once,TGTGCCAGCAGCGTAGATTTTTTTACTGAAGCTTTCTTT,CASSVDFFTEAFF
TRBV4-1,15,TRBJ2-1,TRBD2,.,TGCGCCAGCAGCCAAGTCGCCAGGGAGGGCGAGGAGCAGTTCTTC,CASSQVAREGEEQFF
TRBV10-3,16,TRBJ2-1,TRBD2,.,TGTGCCATCATAAAGAGCGGGGCTAGCGGGAACAATGAGCAGTTCTTC,CAIIKSGASGNNEQFF
TRBV5-1,22,TRBJ2-5,TRBD2,.,TGCGCCAGCAGCTTGCTCCCCTTAGGGAGGGCGGCTAGCGGGGACCCCCGGGAGACCCAGTACTTC,CASSLLPLGRAASGDPRETQYF
TRBV12-5,16,TRBJ2-7,TRBD2,.,TGTGCTAGTGGTTTGGGTCTAGCGGGAGGTCAATACGAGCAGTACTTC,CASGLGLAGGQYEQYF
TRBV7-8,14,TRBJ2-7,TRBD1,.,TGTGCCACCTCCTGGACAGGGGCTCCCCGGGAGCAGTACTTC,CATSWTGAPREQYF
TRBV7-9,17,TRBJ2-3,.,.,TGTGCCAGCAGCTTTCAGACTAGGGCTAGCGTCACAGATACGCAGTATTTT,CASSFQTRASVTDTQYF
TRBV2,15,TRBJ2-7,TRBD2,.,TGTGCCAGCTCCAACCGGGGGGGTCGAACCTACGAGCAGTACTTC,CASSNRGGRTYEQYF
TRBV27,16,TRBJ1-5,.,few,TGTGCCAGCAGTCAACAAACAGGGTGGGACAATCAGCCCCAGCATTTT,CASSQQTGWDNQPQHF
TRBV5-1,14,TRBJ2-1,.,.,TGCGCCAGCAGCTCCGGTGAGAAGTACAATGAGCAGTTCTTC,CASSSGEKYNEQFF
TRBV11-3,15,TRBJ1-1,.,.,TGTGCCAGCAGCTTAAGTGGGCAGACGAACACTGAAGCTTTCTTT,CASSLSGQTNTEAFF
TRBV5-5,12,TRBJ2-7,.,.,TGTGCCAGCACCCCTTACGGGGGCGAGCAGTACTTC,CASTPYGGEQYF
TRBV30,13,TRBJ2-3,.,once,TGTGCCTGGAGTGTACCTTGGGAAGATACGCAGTATTTT,CAWSVPWEDTQYF
TRBV30,12,TRBJ2-1,.,.,TGTGCCTGGAGGGAGCTCGGGCCCCGGCAGTTCTTC,CAWRELGPRQFF
TRBV6-5,15,TRBJ1-2,.,.,TGTGCCAGCAGCCTTTCCCCCTTGGGGCCCTATGGCTACACCTTC,CASSLSPLGPYGYTF
TRBV7-9,15,TRBJ2-1,TRBD2,.,TGTGCCAGCAGCAATATATGGACTAGCCTAAATGAGCAGTTCTTC,CASSNIWTSLNEQFF
TRBV19,13,TRBJ1-6,.,few,TGTGCCAGTAGAGGGACATCGATTTCACCCCTCCACTTT,CASRGTSISPLHF
TRBV10-3,17,TRBJ1-3,TRBD1,.,TGTGCCATCAGTGAGTCGTGGGACAGGGTCTCTGGAAACACCATATATTTT,CAISESWDRVSGNTIYF
TRBV6-5,16,TRBJ1-1,TRBD1,.,TGTGCCAGCAGTTACGTTGGGGACAGATTGAACACTGAAGCTTTCTTT,CASSYVGDRLNTEAFF
TRBV10-3,13,TRBJ2-1,TRBD2,.,TGTGCCATCAGGGGACTAGCGGACAATGAGCAGTTCTTC,CAIRGLADNEQFF
TRBV7-9,14,TRBJ1-1,TRBD1,.,TGTGCCAGCAGTAAGGGACAGGGTGGCACTGAAGCTTTCTTT,CASSKGQGGTEAFF
TRBV29-1,13,TRBJ1-2,.,once,TGCAGCGCCCCCGGGACACAGGACTATGGCTACACCTTC,CSAPGTQDYGYTF
TRBV6-5,16,TRBJ1-2,TRBD1,.,TGTGCCAGCAGTTACTTCACAGGGGGGTTCGACTATGGCTACACCTTC,CASSYFTGGFDYGYTF
TRBV6-5,11,TRBJ1-2,.,.,TGTGCCACCCACCAGAGTCATGGCTACACCTTC,CATHQSHGYTF
TRBV5-1,12,TRBJ2-3,.,.,TGCGCCAGCAGCTTCGGGGCAGATACGCAGTATTTT,CASSFGADTQYF
TRBV6-5,12,TRBJ1-1,.,.,TGTGCCAGCAATCGGGGTGGCACTGAAGCTTTCTTT,CASNRGGTEAFF
TRBV2,14,TRBJ1-6,.,.,TGTGCCAGCAGTGATTTATTCTTTATACAGAGGAAATACTTT,CASSDLFFIQRKYF
TRBV9,14,TRBJ1-1,.,few,TGTGCCAGCAGCGTAGGTACAGGCGTCACTGAAGCTTTCTTT,CASSVGTGVTEAFF
TRBV7-9,12,TRBJ2-7,.,.,TGTGCCAGCAGCGTTCGACGAGACCAGCAGTACTTC,CASSVRRDQQYF
TRBV30,13,TRBJ2-3,TRBD2,.,TGTGCCGGGTCCGGGGGGAACACAGATACGCAGTATTTT,CAGSGGNTDTQYF
TRBV7-9,16,TRBJ2-7,TRBD2,.,TGTGCCAGCAGCTTAGTCTTAGCGGGAGGGCCGAGGGAGCAGTACTTC,CASSLVLAGGPREQYF
TRBV7-3,16,TRBJ2-2,TRBD1,.,TGTGCCAGCAGCCCCCGGACAGGGGGTAACACCGGGGAGCTGTTTTTT,CASSPRTGGNTGELFF
TRBV13,16,TRBJ2-3,TRBD2,.,TGTGCCAGCAGCTTAGGCGGACTAGCGAGCACAGATACGCAGTATTTT,CASSLGGLASTDTQYF
TRBV11-2,14,TRBJ1-1,.,.,TGTGCCAGCAGCCCCTTACAGGGATGGACTGAAGCTTTCTTT,CASSPLQGWTEAFF
TRBV2,16,TRBJ1-6,.,once,TGTGCCAGCAGTGAGTCGACACCGGGGGTGGTTTCACCCCTCCACTTT,CASSESTPGVVSPLHF
TRBV28,14,TRBJ1-5,.,.,TGTGCCAGCAGTCCGGGCTGGAATCAGGGGCCCCAGCATTTT,CASSPGWNQGPQHF
TRBV28,15,TRBJ2-3,TRBD1,.,TGTGCCAGCGGTCTTGGGGGACAGGGGGCAGATACGCAGTATTTT,CASGLGGQGADTQYF
TRBV18,15,TRBJ2-7,.,few,TGTGCCAGCTCACCACCACAGCGGCGAAACTACGAGCAGTACTTC,CASSPPQRRNYEQYF
TRBV9,14,TRBJ2-7,TRBD2,.,TGTGCCAGCAGCGTAGCAGCGGGGGGTTACGAGCAGTACTTC,CASSVAAGGYEQYF
TRBV27,13,TRBJ1-2,TRBD1,.,TGTGCCAGCAGTTTGGGGGTCAGGGGGCACCCCACCTTC,CASSLGVRGHPTF
TRBV7-6,12,TRBJ2-7,TRBD1,.,TGTGCCAGCAGCCAAGGGGGCCACGAGCAGTACTTC,CASSQGGHEQYF
TRBV7-9,15,TRBJ1-1,.,once,TGTGCCAGCAGCTTAGGGGGGGCCATGAACACTGAAGCTTTCTTT,CASSLGGAMNTEAFF
TRBV29-1,15,TRBJ2-3,TRBD2,.,TGCAGCGCGAAGAGGCAGCGGGGGCTCACAGATACGCAGTATTTT,CSAKRQRGLTDTQYF
TRBV30,13,TRBJ2-4,.,.,TGTGCCTGGGAGACAATAGCCAAAAACATTCAGTACTTC,CAWETIAKNIQYF